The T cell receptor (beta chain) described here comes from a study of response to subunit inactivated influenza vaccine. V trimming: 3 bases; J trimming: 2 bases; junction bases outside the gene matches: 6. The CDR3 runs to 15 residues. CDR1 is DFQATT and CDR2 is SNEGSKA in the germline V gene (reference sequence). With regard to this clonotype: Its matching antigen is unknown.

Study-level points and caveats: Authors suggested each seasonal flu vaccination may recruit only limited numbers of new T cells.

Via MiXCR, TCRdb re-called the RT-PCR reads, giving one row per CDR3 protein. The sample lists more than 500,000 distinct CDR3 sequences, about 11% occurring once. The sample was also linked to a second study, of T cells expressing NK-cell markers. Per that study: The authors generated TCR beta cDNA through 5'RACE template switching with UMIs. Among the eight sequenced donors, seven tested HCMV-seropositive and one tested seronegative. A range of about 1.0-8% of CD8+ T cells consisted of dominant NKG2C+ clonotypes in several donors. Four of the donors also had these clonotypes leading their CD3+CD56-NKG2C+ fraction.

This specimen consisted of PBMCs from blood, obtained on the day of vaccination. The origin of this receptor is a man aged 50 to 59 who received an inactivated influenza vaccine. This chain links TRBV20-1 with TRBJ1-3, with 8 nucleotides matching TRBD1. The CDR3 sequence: CSASGQGATGNTIYF. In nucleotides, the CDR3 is TGCAGTGCTAGCGGACAGGGCGCCACTGGAAACACCATATATTTT.